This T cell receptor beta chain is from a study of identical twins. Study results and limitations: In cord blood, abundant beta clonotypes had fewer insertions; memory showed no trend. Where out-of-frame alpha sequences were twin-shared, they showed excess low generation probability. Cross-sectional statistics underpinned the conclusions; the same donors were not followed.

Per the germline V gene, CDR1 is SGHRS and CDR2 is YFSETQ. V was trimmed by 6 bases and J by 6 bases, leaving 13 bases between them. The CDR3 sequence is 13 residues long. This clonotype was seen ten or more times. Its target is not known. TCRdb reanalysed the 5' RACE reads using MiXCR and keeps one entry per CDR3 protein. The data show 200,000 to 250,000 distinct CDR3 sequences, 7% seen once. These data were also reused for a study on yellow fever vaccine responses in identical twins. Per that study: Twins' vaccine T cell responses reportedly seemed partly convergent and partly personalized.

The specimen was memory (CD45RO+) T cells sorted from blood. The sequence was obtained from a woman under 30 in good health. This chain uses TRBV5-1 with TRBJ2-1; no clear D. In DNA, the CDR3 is TGCGCCAGCACCTCGGACGGGTTCAATGAGCAGTTCTTC. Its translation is CASTSDGFNEQFF.